The 4 T cell receptor beta chains below were found in one sample sequenced in a study of CD8 T cells in ankylosing spondylitis. Each CDR3 protein gets one entry after TCRdb re-called the 5' RACE reads with MiXCR. Of some 150,000 distinct CDR3 sequences in the sample, approximately 10% were seen once. Sequenced material: blood, either unsorted or a sorted T cell fraction (not recorded which). The source of these receptors is a female donor with ankylosing spondylitis or in good health (not recorded which).

The sample holds a few counts of this clonotype. V and J are TRBV10-2 and TRBJ2-3, with a tentative D call TRBD2 (6 bases). This CDR3 has 16 residues. Germline lookup yields CDR1 WSHSY and CDR2 SAAADI. Trimming shortened V by 2 bases and J by 0 bases, and 12 bases separated the two germline ends. In nucleotides, the CDR3 is TGCGCCAGCAGTGAGGCGGCAGGGACTAGCACAGATACGCAGTATTTT. Translating it yields CASSEAAGTSTDTQYF.

There are a few counts of this clonotype. The chain employs TRBV19 and TRBJ1-2; 7 bases line up with TRBD1. The V gene's germline CDR1 is LNHDA and CDR2 SQIVND (reference sequence). With V trimmed by 5 bases and J by 4 bases, 13 bases remained unmatched. The CDR3 consists of 16 residues. The DNA for the CDR3 is TGTGCCAGTAGTTTACCCCCGGGACAGTCCTCCTATGGCTACACCTTC. Its protein is CASSLPPGQSSYGYTF.

This chain connects TRBV5-6 to TRBJ2-1, with D possibly being TRBD2 (5 bases). Germline lookup yields CDR1 SGHDT and CDR2 YYEEEE. CDR3 length: 14 amino acids. V was cut by 9 bases and J by 12 bases, with 25 bases left in between. In nucleotides, the CDR3 is TGTGCCATGGGCCCCGCGCGACCGGGAATGGGGCAGTTCTTC. It yields the protein CAMGPARPGMGQFF.

This clonotype has ten or more counts. V usage is TRBV5-1 and J usage is TRBJ2-7; a possible D gene is TRBD1 (6 bases). CDR1 is SGHRS and CDR2 is YFSETQ in the germline V gene. The CDR3 length is 12 residues. Trimming cost V 1 base and J 6 bases, with 8 bases left between them. In nucleotides, the CDR3 is TGCGCCAGCAGCTTGTCAGGGGCCGAGCAGTACTTC. Translated, it gives CASSLSGAEQYF.